The 9 T cell receptor beta chains below were found in one sample sequenced in a study of neurological immune-mediated disorders. In TCRdb, the 5' RACE reads were re-called with MiXCR into one record per CDR3 protein. The sample includes about 74,000 distinct CDR3 sequences, around 5.5% of them seen just once. The sequenced sample consisted of PBMCs. These receptors came from a man aged 18 to 35 with multiple sclerosis.

This clonotype came up many times. J is TRBJ1-5 and V is TRBV7-8; D uncertain. This CDR3 is built from 15 residues. Germline values: CDR1 SGHVS, CDR2 FQNEAQ. V lost 4 bases to trimming and J lost 2 bases, with 12 bases between them. The CDR3 region is CASSSPREGNQPQHF. CDR3 coding DNA: TGTGCCAGCAGCTCCCCCCGGGAGGGCAATCAGCCCCAGCATTTT.

Notes on this clonotype: It may be a read error: a sequence one base away is much more abundant. V gene TRBV20-1 combines with J gene TRBJ2-5, with D unresolved. Trimming stripped 3 bases from V and 2 bases from J, with 10 bases between. The CDR3 has 13 residues. Germline assignment: CDR1 DFQATT and CDR2 SNEGSKA (reference sequence). The DNA for the CDR3 is TGCAGTGCTAGCTCTTGGAAGCAAGAGACCCAGTACTTC. Its protein is CSASSWKQETQYF.

The table lists this clonotype with many counts. The rearrangement links TRBV24-1 to TRBJ2-1; 8 bases match TRBD1. Trimming removed 2 bases from V and 1 base from J; junction bases left unmatched: 3. This CDR3 comprises 16 residues. Looked up from germline, CDR1 is KGHDR and CDR2 is SFDVKD. The CDR3 sequence: CATSDSTGESYNEQFF. The CDR3 bases are TGTGCCACCAGTGATTCGACAGGGGAGTCCTACAATGAGCAGTTCTTC.

This clonotype was seen repeatedly, ten times or more. This rearrangement joins TRBV20-1 to TRBJ2-7, with 12 bases fitting TRBD2. The CDR3 covers 15 residues. Germline values: CDR1 DFQATT, CDR2 SNEGSKA (reference sequence). With 2 bases clipped from V and 4 bases from J, the junction kept 6 bases outside the gene matches. This CDR3 reads CSARSTTSGGYEQYF. CDR3 bases: TGCAGTGCTAGATCAACGACTAGCGGGGGATACGAGCAGTACTTC.

This clonotype was counted many times. The chain couples TRBV6-5 to TRBJ2-5, with 9 positions matching TRBD1. The CDR3 has 14 amino acids. Trimming took 2 bases from V and 3 from J; bases not matched to a gene: 1. The germline CDR1 and CDR2 sequences are MNHEY and SVGAGI. Written as DNA, the CDR3 is TGTGCCAGCAGTTACGGGACAGGGAAAGAGACCCAGTACTTC. It translates to CASSYGTGKETQYF.

This clonotype has ten or more counts. V and J are TRBV20-1 and TRBJ1-2; 8 positions agree with TRBD1. The length of the CDR3 is 14 residues. Trimming cost V 7 bases and J 2 bases; bases outside gene matches: 9. Germline CDR1 and CDR2: DFQATT and SNEGSKA (reference sequence). CDR3 nucleotides: TGCAGTGTTGGACAGGGAGGTCGGAACTATGGCTACACCTTC. Its protein product is CSVGQGGRNYGYTF.

At least ten counts were recorded for this clonotype. The chain combines TRBV20-1 with TRBJ2-2; D is possibly TRBD1 (6 bases). The length of the CDR3 is 13 residues. V was pared by 4 bases and J by 4 bases, with 10 bases between. Germline V gene sequence: CDR1 DFQATT, CDR2 SNEGSKA (reference sequence). The CDR3 region is CSATTGITGELFF. The DNA of the CDR3 is TGCAGTGCTACGACAGGAATCACCGGGGAGCTGTTTTTT.

This clonotype was seen repeatedly, ten times or more. The gene calls are TRBV6-5 and TRBJ2-5, with D unclear. Germline CDR1 and CDR2: MNHEY and SVGAGI. This CDR3 is built from 18 residues. V shed 0 bases and J shed 0 bases, with 17 bases lying between them. The CDR3 sequence: CASSYSRGQPLHQETQYF. The CDR3 bases are TGTGCCAGCAGTTACTCGAGAGGCCAGCCCCTACACCAAGAGACCCAGTACTTC.

This clonotype occurred many times. Here the CDR3 DNA reads TGTGCCAGCAGTTTAGAGGGGACAGCTAATCAGCCCCAGCATTTT. Translating gives CASSLEGTANQPQHF. J is TRBJ1-5 and V is TRBV12-3 or TRBV12-4; 7 nucleotides line up with TRBD1. J lost 4 bases, V lost 1 base, and 4 bases had no gene match. The CDR3 covers 15 residues.